This T cell receptor (beta chain) was recorded in a study of T cell responses to AZD1222 COVID-19 vaccine. The data were produced by immunoSEQ multiplex PCR, yet TCRdb's version contains in-frame clones alone and is incomplete. The table shows some 200,000 clones, with 70% to 90% occurring only once. The CDR3 spans 15 residues. Germline V gives CDR1 SEHNR, CDR2 FQNEAQ (reference sequence). Trimming cost V 1 base and J 6 bases, with 16 bases left between them. Study results and limitations: Only a handful of AZD1222 recipients, roughly 6 in all, had baseline seropositivity. The donor group comprised mostly white British people and more females; the analysis possibly underestimated clonal diversity.

This clone was picked up a small number of times. No antigen is known for it. The V and J genes are TRBV7-9 and TRBJ2-7; D gene uncertain. The source material was peripheral blood, sampled on day 0 of AZD1222 vaccination. The clonotype originates from an adult in good health. In DNA form, the CDR3 reads TGTGCCAGCAGCTTAGACCGTGCGGTAGGAAGCGAGCAGTACTTC. Its protein is CASSLDRAVGSEQYF.